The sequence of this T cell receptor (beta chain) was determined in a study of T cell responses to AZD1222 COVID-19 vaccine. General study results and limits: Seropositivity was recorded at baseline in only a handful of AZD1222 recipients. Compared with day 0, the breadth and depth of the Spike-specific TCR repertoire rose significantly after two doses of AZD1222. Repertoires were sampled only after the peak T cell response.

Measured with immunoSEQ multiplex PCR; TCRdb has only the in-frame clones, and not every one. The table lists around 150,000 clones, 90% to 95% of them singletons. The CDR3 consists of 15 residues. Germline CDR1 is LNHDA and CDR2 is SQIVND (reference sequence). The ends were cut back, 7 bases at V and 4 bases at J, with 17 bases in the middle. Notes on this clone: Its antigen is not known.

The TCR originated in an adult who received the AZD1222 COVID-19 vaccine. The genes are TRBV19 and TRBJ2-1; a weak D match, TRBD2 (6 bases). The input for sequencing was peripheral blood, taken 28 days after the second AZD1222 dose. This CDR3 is CASNPTGRDYNEQFF. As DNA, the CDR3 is TGTGCCAGTAATCCTACCGGGAGAGATTACAATGAGCAGTTCTTC. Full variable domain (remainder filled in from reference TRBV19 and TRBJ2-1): DGGITQSPKYLFRKEGQNVTLSCEQNLNHDAMYWYRQDPGQGLRLIYYSQIVNDFQKGDIAEGYSVSREKKESFPLTVTSAQKNPTAFYLCASNPTGRDYNEQFFGPGTRLTVL.